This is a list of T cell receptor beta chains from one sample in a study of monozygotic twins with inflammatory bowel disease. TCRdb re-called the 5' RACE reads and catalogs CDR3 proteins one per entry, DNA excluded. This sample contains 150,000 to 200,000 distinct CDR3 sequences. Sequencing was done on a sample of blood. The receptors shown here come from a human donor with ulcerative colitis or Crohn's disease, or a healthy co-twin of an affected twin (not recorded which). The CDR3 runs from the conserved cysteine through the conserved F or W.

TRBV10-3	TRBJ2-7	CAISEFSGAPYEQYF
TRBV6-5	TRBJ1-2	CASSYSGTHYGYTF
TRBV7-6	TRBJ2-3	CASSLAGDQDTQYF
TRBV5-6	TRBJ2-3	CASSSGPSSTDTQYF
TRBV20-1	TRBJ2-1	CSARDPGQTPNGEQFF
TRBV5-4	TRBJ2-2	CASSFVPPGELFF
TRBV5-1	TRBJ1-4	CASSLEPVGLSNEKLFF
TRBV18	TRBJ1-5	CASSPLDRDNQPQHF
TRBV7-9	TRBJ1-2	CASSKGQGGPGYTF
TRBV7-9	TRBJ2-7	CASSLAGWDRGYEQYF
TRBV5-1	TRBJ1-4	CASSLDRSRGEKLFF
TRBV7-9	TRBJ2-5	CASSLEWQEARETQYF
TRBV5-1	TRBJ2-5	CASSSQGLALQETQYF
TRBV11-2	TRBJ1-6	CASSSTTGINSPLHF
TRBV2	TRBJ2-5	CASRNNREGTQYF
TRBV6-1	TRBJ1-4	CASSESEKLFF
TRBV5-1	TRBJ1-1	CASSFGTGVLTEAFF
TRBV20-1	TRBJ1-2	CSARSPGVVRGYTF
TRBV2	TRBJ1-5	CASSVEGSNQPQHF
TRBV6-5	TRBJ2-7	CASSYSTTGRDYEQYF
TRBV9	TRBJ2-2	CASSPELGIRTGELFF
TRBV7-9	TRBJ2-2	CASSSDWDNTGKLFF